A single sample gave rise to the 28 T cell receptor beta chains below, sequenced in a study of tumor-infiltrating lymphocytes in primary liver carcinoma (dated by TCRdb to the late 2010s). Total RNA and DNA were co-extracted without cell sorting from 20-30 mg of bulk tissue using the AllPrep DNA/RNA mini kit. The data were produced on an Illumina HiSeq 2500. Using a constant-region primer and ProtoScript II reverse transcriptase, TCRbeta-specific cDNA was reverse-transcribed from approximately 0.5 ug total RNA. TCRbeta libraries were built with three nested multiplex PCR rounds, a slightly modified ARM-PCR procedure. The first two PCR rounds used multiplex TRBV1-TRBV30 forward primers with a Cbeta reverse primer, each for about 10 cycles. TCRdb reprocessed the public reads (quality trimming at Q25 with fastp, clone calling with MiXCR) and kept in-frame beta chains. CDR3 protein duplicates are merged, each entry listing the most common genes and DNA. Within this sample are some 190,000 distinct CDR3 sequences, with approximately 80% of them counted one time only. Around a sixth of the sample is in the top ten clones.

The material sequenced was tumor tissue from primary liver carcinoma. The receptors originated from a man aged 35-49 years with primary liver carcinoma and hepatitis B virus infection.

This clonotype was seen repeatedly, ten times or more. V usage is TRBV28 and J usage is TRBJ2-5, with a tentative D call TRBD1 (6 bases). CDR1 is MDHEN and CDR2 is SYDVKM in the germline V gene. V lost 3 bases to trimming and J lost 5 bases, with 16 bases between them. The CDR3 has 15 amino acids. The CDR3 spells CASSLIGGDGETQYF. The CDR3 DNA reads TGTGCCAGCAGTTTGATAGGGGGAGACGGGGAGACCCAGTACTTC. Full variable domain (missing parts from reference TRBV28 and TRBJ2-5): DVKVTQSSRYLVKRTGEKVFLECVQDMDHENMFWYRQDPGLGLRLIYFSYDVKMKEKGDIPEGYSVSREKKERFSLILESASTNQTSMYLCASSLIGGDGETQYFGPGTRLLVL.

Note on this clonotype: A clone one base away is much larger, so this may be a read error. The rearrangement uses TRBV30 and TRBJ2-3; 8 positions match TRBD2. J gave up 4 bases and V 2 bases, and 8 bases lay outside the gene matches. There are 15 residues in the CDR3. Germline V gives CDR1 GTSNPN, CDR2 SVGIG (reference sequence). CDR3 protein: CAWSKTSVRSDTQYF. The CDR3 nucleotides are TGTGCCTGGAGTAAGACTAGCGTGAGATCAGATACGCAGTATTTT.

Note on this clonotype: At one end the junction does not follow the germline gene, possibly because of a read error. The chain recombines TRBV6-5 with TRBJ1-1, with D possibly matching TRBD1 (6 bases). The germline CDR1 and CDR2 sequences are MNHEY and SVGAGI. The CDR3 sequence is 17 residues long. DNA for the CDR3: TGTGCCAGCAGTCCCCCCACGGGGGCGGTAGGTATCCCTGAAACTTTCTTT. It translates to CASSPPTGAVGIPETFF.

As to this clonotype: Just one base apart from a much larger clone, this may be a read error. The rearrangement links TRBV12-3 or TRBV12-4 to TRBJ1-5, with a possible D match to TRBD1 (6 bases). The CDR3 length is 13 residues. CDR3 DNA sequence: TGTGGCAGCAGTTTTCAGGGGCAGCGGCCCCAGCATTTT. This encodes CGSSFQGQRPQHF.

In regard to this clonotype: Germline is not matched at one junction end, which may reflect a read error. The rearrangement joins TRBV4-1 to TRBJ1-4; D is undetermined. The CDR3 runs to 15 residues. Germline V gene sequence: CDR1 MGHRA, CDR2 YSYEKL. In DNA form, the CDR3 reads TGCGTCAGCAGCCAAAACACGGGATTAAATGAAAAACTGTTTTTT. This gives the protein CVSSQNTGLNEKLFF.

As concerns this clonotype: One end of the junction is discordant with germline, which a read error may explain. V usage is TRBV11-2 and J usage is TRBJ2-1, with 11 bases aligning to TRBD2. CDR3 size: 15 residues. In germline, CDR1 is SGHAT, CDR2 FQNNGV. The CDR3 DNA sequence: TGTGCCATCAGCCAGACTAGCGGGACCAAGAATGAGCAGTTCTTC. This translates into CAISQTSGTKNEQFF.

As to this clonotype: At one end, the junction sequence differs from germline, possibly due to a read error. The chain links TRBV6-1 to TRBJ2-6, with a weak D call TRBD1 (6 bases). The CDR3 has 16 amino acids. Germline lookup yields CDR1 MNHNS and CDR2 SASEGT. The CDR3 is CASNEQGMVGANVLTF. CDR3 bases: TGTGCCAGCAATGAACAGGGTATGGTTGGGGCCAACGTCCTGACTTTC.

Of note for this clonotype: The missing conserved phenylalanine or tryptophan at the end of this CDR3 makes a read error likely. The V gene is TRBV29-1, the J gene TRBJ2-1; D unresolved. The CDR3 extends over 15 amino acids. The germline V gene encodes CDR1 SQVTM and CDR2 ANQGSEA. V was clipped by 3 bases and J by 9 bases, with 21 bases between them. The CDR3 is CSVDLYRANTIEQFL. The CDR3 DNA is TGCAGCGTTGATCTTTATAGAGCCAATACCATTGAGCAGTTCTTA.

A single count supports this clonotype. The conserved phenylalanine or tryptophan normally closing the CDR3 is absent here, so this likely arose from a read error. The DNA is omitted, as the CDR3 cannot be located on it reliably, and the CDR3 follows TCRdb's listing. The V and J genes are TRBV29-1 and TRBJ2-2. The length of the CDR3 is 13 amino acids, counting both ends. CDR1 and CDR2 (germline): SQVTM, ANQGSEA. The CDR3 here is CSVAQKPTGELYV.

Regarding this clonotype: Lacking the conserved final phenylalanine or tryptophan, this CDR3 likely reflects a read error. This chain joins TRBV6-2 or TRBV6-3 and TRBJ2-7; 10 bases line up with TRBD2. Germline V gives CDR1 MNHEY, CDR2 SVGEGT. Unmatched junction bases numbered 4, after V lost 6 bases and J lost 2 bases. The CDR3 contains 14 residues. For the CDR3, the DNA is TGTGCCAGCAGACTAGCGGGAAGGACCTACGAGCAGTACTTA. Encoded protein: CASRLAGRTYEQYL.

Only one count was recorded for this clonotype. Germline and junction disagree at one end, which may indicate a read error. The CDR3 reads CSIPGPGGANIGELFF. In nucleotides, the CDR3 is TGCAGCATTCCGGGTCCAGGGGGCGCGAACATCGGGGAGCTGTTTTTT. The chain employs TRBV29-1 and TRBJ2-2; TRBD1 agrees at 8 bases. This CDR3 is built from 16 residues. From germline, CDR1 is SQVTM and CDR2 ANQGSEA.

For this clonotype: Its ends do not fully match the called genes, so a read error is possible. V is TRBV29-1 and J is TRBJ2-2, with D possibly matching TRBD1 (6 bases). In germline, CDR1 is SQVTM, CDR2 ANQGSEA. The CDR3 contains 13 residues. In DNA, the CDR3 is TGCAGCGTTGAGATAACAGGGACCGGGAAGCTGTTTTTT. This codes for CSVEITGTGKLFF.

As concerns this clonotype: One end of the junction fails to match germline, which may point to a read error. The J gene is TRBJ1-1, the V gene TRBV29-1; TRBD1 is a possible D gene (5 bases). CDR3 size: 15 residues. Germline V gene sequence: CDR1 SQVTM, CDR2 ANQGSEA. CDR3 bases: TGTAGCGGTACACGGGGCTGGGGGAAGAACACTGAAGCTTTCTTT. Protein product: CSGTRGWGKNTEAFF.

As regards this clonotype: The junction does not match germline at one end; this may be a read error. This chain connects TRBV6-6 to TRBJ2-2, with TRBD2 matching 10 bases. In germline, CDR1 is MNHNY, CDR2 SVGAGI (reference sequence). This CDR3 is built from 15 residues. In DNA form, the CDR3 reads TGTGTCAGCAGGAGCGGGAGGGCCGTTGGGGGGGACCTGTTTTTT. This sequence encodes CVSRSGRAVGGDLFF.

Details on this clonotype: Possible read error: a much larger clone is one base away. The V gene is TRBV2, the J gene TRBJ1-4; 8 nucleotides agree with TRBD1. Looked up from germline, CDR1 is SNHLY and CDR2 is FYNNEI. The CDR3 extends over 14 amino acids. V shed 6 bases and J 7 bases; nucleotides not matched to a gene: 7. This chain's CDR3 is CASRDRVGIEKLFF. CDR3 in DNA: TGTGCCAGCAGGGACAGGGTCGGAATTGAAAAACTGTTTTTT. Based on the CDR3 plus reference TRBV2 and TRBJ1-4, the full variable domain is EPEVTQTPSHQVTQMGQEVILRCVPISNHLYFYWYRQILGQKVEFLVSFYNNEISEKSEIFDDQFSVERPDGSNFTLKIRSTKLEDSAMYFCASRDRVGIEKLFFGSGTQLSVL.

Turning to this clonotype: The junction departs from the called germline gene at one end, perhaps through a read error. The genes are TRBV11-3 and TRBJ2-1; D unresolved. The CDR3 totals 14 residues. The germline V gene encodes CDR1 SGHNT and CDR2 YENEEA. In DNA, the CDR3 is TGTGCCAGCAGCTTAGACGTCTCGAACAATGAACAGCTCTTC. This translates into CASSLDVSNNEQLF.

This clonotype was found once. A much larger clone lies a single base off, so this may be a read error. DNA of the CDR3: TGCAGCATTGGATCGGGCAGCATGGCTGAAGCTTTCTTT. Its translation is CSIGSGSMAEAFF. The genes are TRBV29-1 and TRBJ1-1; no clear D gene. Germline V gene data show CDR1 as SQVTM and CDR2 as ANQGSEA. With 8 bases removed from V and 6 bases from J, the gap between germline ends came to 19 bases. This CDR3 region has 13 residues.

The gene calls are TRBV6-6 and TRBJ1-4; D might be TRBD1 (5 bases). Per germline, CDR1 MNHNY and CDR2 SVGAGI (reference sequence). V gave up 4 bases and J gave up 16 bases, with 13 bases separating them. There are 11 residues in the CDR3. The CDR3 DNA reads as TGTGCCAGCAGTTTGGGGGGAAAAACGTTTTTT. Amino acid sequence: CASSLGGKTFF.

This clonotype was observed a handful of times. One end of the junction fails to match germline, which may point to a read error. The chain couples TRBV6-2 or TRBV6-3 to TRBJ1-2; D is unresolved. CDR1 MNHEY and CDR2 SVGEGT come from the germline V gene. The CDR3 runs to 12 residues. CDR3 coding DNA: TGTACCAGCAGCCCAACAACCTATGGCTACACCTTC. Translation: CTSSPTTYGYTF.

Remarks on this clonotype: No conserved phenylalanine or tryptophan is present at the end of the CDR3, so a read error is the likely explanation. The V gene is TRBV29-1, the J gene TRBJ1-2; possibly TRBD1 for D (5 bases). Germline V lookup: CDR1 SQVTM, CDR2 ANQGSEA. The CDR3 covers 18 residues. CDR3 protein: CNVEAPTGTQVPNYGYTI. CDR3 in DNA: TGCAACGTTGAGGCACCAACAGGAACTCAAGTGCCTAACTATGGCTACACCATC.

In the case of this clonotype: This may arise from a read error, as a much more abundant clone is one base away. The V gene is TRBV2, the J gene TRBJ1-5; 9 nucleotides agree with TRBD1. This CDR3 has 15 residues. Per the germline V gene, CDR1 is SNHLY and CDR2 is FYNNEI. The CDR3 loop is CASSGDRASNQPQRF. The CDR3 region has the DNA TGTGCCAGCAGCGGGGACAGGGCGAGCAATCAGCCCCAGCGTTTT.

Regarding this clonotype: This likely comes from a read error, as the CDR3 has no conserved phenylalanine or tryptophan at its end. CDR3 nucleotide sequence: TGCAGTGTCCAAGCGGGAAACTCCTACAATGAGCAGTTCCTC. This gives the protein CSVQAGNSYNEQFL. The rearrangement links TRBV29-1 to TRBJ2-1; the match to TRBD2 covers 7 bases. The CDR3 spans 14 residues. The germline CDR1 and CDR2 sequences are SQVTM and ANQGSEA.

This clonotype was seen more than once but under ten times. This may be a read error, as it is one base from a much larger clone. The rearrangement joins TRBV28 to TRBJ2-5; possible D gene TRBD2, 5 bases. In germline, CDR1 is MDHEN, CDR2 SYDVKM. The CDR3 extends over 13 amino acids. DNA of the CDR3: TGTGTCAGCAGTTTGGGAGCCCCAGAGACCCAGTACTTC. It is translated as CVSSLGAPETQYF.

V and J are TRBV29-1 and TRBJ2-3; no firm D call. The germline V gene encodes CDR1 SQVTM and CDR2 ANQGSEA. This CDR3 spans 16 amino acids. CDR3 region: CIVAGVDGRSTDMQYF. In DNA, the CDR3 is TGCATCGTCGCTGGAGTGGACGGACGTAGCACAGACATGCAGTATTTT.

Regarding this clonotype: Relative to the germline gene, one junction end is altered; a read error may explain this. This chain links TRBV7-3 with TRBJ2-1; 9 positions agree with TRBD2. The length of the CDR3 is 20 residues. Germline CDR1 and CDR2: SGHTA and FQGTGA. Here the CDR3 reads CASNLTSGLAGWPGHNEQFF. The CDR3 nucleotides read TGTGCCAGCAACTTAACTAGCGGTCTAGCGGGATGGCCGGGCCACAATGAGCAGTTCTTC.

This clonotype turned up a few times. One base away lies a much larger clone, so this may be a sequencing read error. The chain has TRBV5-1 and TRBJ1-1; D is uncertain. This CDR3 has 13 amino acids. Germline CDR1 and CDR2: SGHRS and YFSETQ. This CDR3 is CANSLEPSGSTFF. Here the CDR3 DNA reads TGCGCCAACAGCTTGGAACCGTCGGGTTCGACTTTCTTT.

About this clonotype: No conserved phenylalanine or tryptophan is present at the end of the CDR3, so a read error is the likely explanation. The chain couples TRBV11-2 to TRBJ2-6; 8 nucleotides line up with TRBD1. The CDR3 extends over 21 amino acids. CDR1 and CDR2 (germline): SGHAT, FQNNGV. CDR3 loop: CTSSMGGDRGISLSGADVLTL. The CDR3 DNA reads TGTACCAGCAGCATGGGGGGAGACAGGGGCATTTCCCTCTCTGGGGCCGACGTCCTGACTTTA.

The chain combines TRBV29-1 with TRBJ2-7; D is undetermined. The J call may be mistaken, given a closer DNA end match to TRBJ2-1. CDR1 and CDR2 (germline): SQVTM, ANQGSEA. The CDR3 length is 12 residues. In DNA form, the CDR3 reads TGCAGGGCAGGTTGGGGTAATCACGAGCAGTTCTTC. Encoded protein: CRAGWGNHEQFF.